This T cell receptor (beta chain) is from a study of blood T cell repertoires in COVID-19. Study-level background: The origin of the acute and convalescent COVID-19 samples was the United States, Italy and Spain. The analysed material was cDNA or gDNA that came from T cells, B-cell-depleted T cells, or PBMCs.

The V and J ends lost 4 bases and 1 base respectively, with 16 bases between them. The CDR3 runs 16 residues. Germline V gives CDR1 PRHDT, CDR2 FYEKMQ (reference sequence). Original processing notes: From reference gene primer amplification, estimates of nucleated cell counts were derived. The repertoire was sequenced with immunoSEQ multiplex PCR; TCRdb's copy has only in-frame clones and lacks some. V and J calls and clone size are given by that table; D and trimming were obtained from the DNA. The data contain over 250,000 clones, around 90% of them singletons. The receptor was isolated from a man aged 50-60 years with acute or convalescent COVID-19. The chain has TRBV13 and TRBJ1-2; the D gene is possibly TRBD1 (5 bases). Sequencing input: peripheral blood. CDR3 nucleotides: TGTGCCAGCAGCTCGGCCGAGACAGAATTTAACTATGGCTACACCTTC. Translated: CASSSAETEFNYGYTF.